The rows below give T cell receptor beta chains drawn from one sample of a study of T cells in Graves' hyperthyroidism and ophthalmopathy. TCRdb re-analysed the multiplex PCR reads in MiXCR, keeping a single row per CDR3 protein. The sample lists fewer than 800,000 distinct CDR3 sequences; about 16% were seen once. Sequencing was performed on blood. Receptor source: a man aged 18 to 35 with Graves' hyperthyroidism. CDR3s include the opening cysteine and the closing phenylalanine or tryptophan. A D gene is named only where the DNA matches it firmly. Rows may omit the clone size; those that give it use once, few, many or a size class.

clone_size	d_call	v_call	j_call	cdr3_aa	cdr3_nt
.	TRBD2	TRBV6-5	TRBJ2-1	CASSYSSSGTYKRHNEQFF	TGTGCCAGCAGTTACTCGAGTAGCGGGACGTACAAGAGACATAATGAGCAGTTCTTC
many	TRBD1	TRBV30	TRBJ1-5	CAWSEGQGAQPQHF	TGTGCCTGGAGTGAGGGACAGGGGGCTCAGCCCCAGCATTTT
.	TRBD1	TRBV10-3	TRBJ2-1	CAISEQGQGFNEQFF	TGTGCCATCAGTGAGCAAGGACAGGGGTTCAATGAGCAGTTCTTC
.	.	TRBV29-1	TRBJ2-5	CSVDDGSQETQYF	TGCAGCGTTGACGACGGGAGTCAGGAGACCCAGTACTTC
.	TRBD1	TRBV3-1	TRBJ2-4	CASSQSWDRVKNIQYF	TGTGCCAGCAGCCAAAGTTGGGACAGGGTAAAAAACATTCAGTACTTC
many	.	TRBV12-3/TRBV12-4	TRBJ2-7	CASSLNLPPEQYF	TGTGCCAGCAGTTTGAACTTACCGCCCGAGCAGTACTTC
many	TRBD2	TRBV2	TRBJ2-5	CASSAQSPLAAGGPETQYF	TGTGCCAGCAGCGCACAGAGCCCCCTGGCAGCGGGAGGGCCAGAGACCCAGTACTTC
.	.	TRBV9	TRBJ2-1	CASSTNSVSSYNEQFF	TGTGCCAGCAGCACTAATAGCGTGAGCTCCTACAATGAGCAGTTCTTC
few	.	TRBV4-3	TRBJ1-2	CASSQGREYSYTF	TGCGCCAGCAGCCAAGGCAGGGAATACAGCTACACCTTC
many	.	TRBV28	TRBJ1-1	CASSFVMNTEAFF	TGTGCCAGCAGTTTTGTGATGAACACTGAAGCTTTCTTT
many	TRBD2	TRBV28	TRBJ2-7	CASSQGLEGLYEQYF	TGTGCCAGCAGTCAGGGACTAGAGGGTCTATACGAGCAGTACTTC
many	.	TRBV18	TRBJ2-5	CASSPRRVQETQYF	TGTGCCAGCAGTCCCCGGCGGGTTCAAGAGACCCAGTACTTC
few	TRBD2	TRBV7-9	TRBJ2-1	CASSLSSNGASGENEQFF	TGTGCCAGCAGCTTATCCTCGAATGGGGCTAGCGGGGAGAATGAGCAGTTCTTC
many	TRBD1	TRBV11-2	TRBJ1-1	CASSWGTGGDEAFF	TGTGCCAGCAGCTGGGGGACAGGGGGCGATGAAGCTTTCTTT
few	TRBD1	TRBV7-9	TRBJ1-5	CASSLTGVYQPQHF	TGTGCCAGCAGCTTAACAGGGGTGTATCAGCCCCAGCATTTT
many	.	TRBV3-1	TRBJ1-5	CASSQGPYQPQHF	TGTGCCAGCAGCCAAGGCCCGTATCAGCCCCAGCATTTT
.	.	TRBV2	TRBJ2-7	CASRDTVPYEQYF	TGTGCCAGCCGGGACACCGTACCCTACGAGCAGTACTTC
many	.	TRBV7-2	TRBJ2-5	CASSLVGIYETQYF	TGTGCCAGCAGCTTAGTGGGAATTTACGAGACCCAGTACTTC
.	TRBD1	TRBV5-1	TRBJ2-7	CASSPRQGGHEQYF	TGCGCCAGCAGCCCCAGACAGGGTGGGCACGAGCAGTACTTC
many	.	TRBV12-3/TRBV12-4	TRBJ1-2	CASTLGSQGYTF	TGTGCCAGCACCCTTGGGAGTCAGGGCTACACCTTC
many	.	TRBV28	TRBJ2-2	CASNRNTGELFF	TGTGCCAGCAACCGGAACACCGGGGAGCTGTTTTTT
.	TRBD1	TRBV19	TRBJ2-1	CASSNGQVSNEQFF	TGTGCCAGTAGTAACGGACAGGTTTCCAATGAGCAGTTCTTC
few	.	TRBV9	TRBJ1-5	CASSVGGYSNQPQHF	TGTGCCAGCAGCGTAGGGGGGTATAGCAATCAGCCCCAGCATTTT
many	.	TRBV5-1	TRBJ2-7	CASSLGPSGNTIYEQYF	TGCGCCAGCAGCTTGGGCCCCAGTGGCAACACCATCTACGAGCAGTACTTC
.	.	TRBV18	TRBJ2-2	CASSPSLSGTGELFF	TGTGCCAGCTCACCATCACTCTCAGGGACCGGGGAGCTGTTTTTT
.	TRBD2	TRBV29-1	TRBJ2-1	CSVGAGGPPGNEQFF	TGCAGCGTTGGAGCGGGAGGGCCTCCGGGGAATGAGCAGTTCTTC
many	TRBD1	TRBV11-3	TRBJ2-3	CASSRDRGRGDTQYF	TGTGCCAGCAGCCGAGACAGGGGGCGCGGGGATACGCAGTATTTT
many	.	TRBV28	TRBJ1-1	CASSLLGYNTEAFF	TGTGCCAGCAGTTTATTAGGGTACAACACTGAAGCTTTCTTT
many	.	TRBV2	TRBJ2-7	CASRLGQYEQYF	TGTGCCAGCAGACTCGGGCAGTACGAGCAGTACTTC